The 18 T cell receptor beta chains listed next were all sequenced from one sample in a study of post-analysis software for immune sequencing data. These TCRs are of unknown antigen specificity. Study-level results: Controls showed lower frequencies than patients for five TRBV segments, and TRBV5-6, TRBV5-1 and TRBV20-1 were among these.

Carried by the TCR beta cDNA libraries were unique molecular identifiers. MiXCR was run by TCRdb on the PCR reads, yielding one entry per CDR3 protein. The data show 250,000 to 300,000 distinct CDR3 sequences, 36% seen once. The sequenced material came from blood. Receptor source: a girl between 5 and 17 years old with multiple sclerosis.

As to this clonotype: One junction end disagrees with the germline gene, perhaps due to a read error. The chain links TRBV11-2 to TRBJ2-3; maybe TRBD1 (6 bases). CDR1 is SGHAT, CDR2 FQNNGV, per germline. The length of the CDR3 is 16 residues. CDR3 DNA: TGTGCCAGCAGCCCTTGGGGGCAGATTAGCACAGGTACGCAGTATTTT. It is translated as CASSPWGQISTGTQYF.

V usage is TRBV28 and J usage is TRBJ2-3; D gene unclear. The germline V gene encodes CDR1 MDHEN and CDR2 SYDVKM. The CDR3 length is 13 residues. The V gene lost 3 bases and the J gene lost 4 bases, with 8 bases spanning the gap. The CDR3 loop is CASSFPPPDTQYF. In DNA, the CDR3 is TGTGCCAGCAGTTTCCCCCCCCCAGATACGCAGTATTTT.

The table lists this clonotype with many counts. This chain uses TRBV29-1 with TRBJ2-6; tentatively, D is TRBD2 (5 bases). The CDR3 extends over 13 amino acids. The V gene's germline CDR1 is SQVTM and CDR2 ANQGSEA. The V gene lost 6 bases and the J gene lost 2 bases, with 8 bases spanning the gap. The CDR3 DNA is TGCAGCGTGGCCGGGGCTGGGGCCAACGTCCTGACTTTC. Amino acid sequence: CSVAGAGANVLTF. The variable domain in full, with the rest retrieved from reference TRBV29-1 and TRBJ2-6, is SAVISQKPSRDICQRGTSLTIQCQVDSQVTMMFWYRQQPGQSLTLIATANQGSEATYESGFVIDKFPISRPNLTFSTLTVSNMSPEDSSIYLCSVAGAGANVLTFGAGSRLTVL.

About this clonotype: This may stem from a read error, because a much larger clone lies one nucleotide away. This chain connects TRBV6-5 to TRBJ2-4; D might be TRBD1 or TRBD2, each matching 7 bases. Per germline, CDR1 MNHEY and CDR2 SVGAGI. The CDR3 is made up of 13 amino acids. CDR3 nucleotide sequence: TGTACCAGCATGGGAGGGGGCTGGGACATTCAGTACTTC. Protein sequence: CTSMGGGWDIQYF.

Note on this clonotype: Being one base from a much bigger clone, this may be a read error. The V call is TRBV5-1, the J call TRBJ2-3, with D uncertain. CDR3 length: 14 residues. Per germline, CDR1 SGHRS and CDR2 YFSETQ. CDR3 in amino acids: CASGLQTNADTQYF. CDR3 sequence (DNA): TGCGCCAGCGGCTTGCAAACTAACGCAGATACGCAGTATTTT.

The V gene is TRBV4-1, the J gene TRBJ1-2; 8 positions agree with TRBD1. Germline V gives CDR1 MGHRA, CDR2 YSYEKL. The V and J ends lost 0 bases and 7 bases, in that order; junction bases with no gene match: 1. This CDR3 has 13 amino acids. The chain's CDR3 is CASSQDGQGGYTF. The CDR3 DNA follows: TGCGCCAGCAGCCAAGATGGACAGGGTGGCTACACCTTC.

For this clonotype: A much larger clone lies one base from this, so it may be a read error. The V gene is TRBV5-1, the J gene TRBJ2-5, with TRBD2 matching over 10 bases. The length of the CDR3 is 15 residues. With 5 bases clipped from V and 4 bases from J, the junction kept 8 bases outside the gene matches. Germline V gene sequence: CDR1 SGHRS, CDR2 YFSETQ. Here the CDR3 reads CASSWLAGVGETQYF. CDR3 sequence (DNA): TGCGCCAGCAGTTGGCTAGCGGGAGTAGGAGAGACCCAGTACTTC.

CDR3 residues: CASNQGHGRAKGYEQFF. The CDR3 DNA sequence: TGTGCCAGCAATCAAGGCCATGGAAGGGCGAAGGGCTATGAGCAGTTCTTC. The chain uses TRBV2 and TRBJ2-1; D unresolved. Germline V gene sequence: CDR1 SNHLY, CDR2 FYNNEI. CDR3 length equals 17 residues. V lost 7 bases and J 8 bases, leaving 27 bases between the germline ends.

This clonotype appeared a few times. A much larger clone is a single base away; this may be a read error. The V gene is TRBV7-2, the J gene TRBJ2-4; D is undetermined. CDR3 size: 15 residues. Germline V gene sequence: CDR1 SGHTA, CDR2 FQGNSA. The CDR3 DNA follows: TGTGCCAGCAGCTTGTTTCGCTCAGCCAAAAGCATTCAGTACTTC. This translates into CASSLFRSAKSIQYF.

This chain links TRBV20-1 with TRBJ1-4, with D possibly TRBD1 on 5 matching bases. Germline lookup yields CDR1 DFQATT and CDR2 SNEGSKA (reference sequence). The V end lost 5 bases, the J end lost 8 bases, and 27 bases lay between the germline ends. There are 17 residues in the CDR3. In nucleotides, the CDR3 is TGCAGTGCTGACCCTCCCCTTTGGCCGGGACGTAGCGAAAAACTGTTTTTT. Its protein product is CSADPPLWPGRSEKLFF.

This clonotype appeared many times. The rearrangement joins TRBV5-5 to TRBJ1-2, with D perhaps matching TRBD1 (6 bases). The CDR3 extends over 14 amino acids. Germline values: CDR1 SGHKS, CDR2 YYEKEE (reference sequence). V was shortened by 3 bases and J by 8 bases, with 17 bases between the two germline ends. The CDR3 coding sequence is TGTGCCAGCAGCTCCTACGAGGGGGGTAAAGGCTACACCTTC. It translates to CASSSYEGGKGYTF.

The chain links TRBV6-1 to TRBJ2-2; unclear D gene. In germline, CDR1 is MNHNS, CDR2 SASEGT. This CDR3 contains 17 residues. V was cut by 7 bases and J by 2 bases, with 20 bases left in between. The CDR3 is CASNPDSSPTNTGELFF. In DNA, the CDR3 is TGTGCCAGCAACCCCGACTCCTCACCTACCAACACCGGGGAGCTGTTTTTT.

This clonotype was detected only a few times. The rearrangement links TRBV28 to TRBJ1-1; a weak D match, TRBD1 (6 bases). Trimming left V 2 bases short and J 5 bases short, with 18 bases between. The V gene's germline CDR1 is MDHEN and CDR2 SYDVKM. This CDR3 has 16 residues. CDR3 nucleotide sequence: TGTGCCAGCAGTTTAAAAGGACGGGGGGCGCCGACTGAAGCTTTCTTT. Protein: CASSLKGRGAPTEAFF.

This clonotype was observed a single time. The chain carries TRBV4-3 and TRBJ2-5, with D possibly matching TRBD2 (8 bases). V was clipped by 0 bases and J by 0 bases, with 20 bases between them. The CDR3 spans 19 residues. The germline V gene has CDR1 LGHNA and CDR2 YSLEER. CDR3 sequence reads: CASSQDLRGGQTYQETQYF. The CDR3 DNA reads TGCGCCAGCAGCCAAGATCTTCGGGGGGGACAGACGTACCAAGAGACCCAGTACTTC.

This clonotype was found a few times. The chain employs TRBV6-6 and TRBJ1-6; 8 bases map to TRBD1. CDR1 and CDR2 from the germline V gene are MNHNY and SVGAGI (reference sequence). The J segment lost 6 bases and the V segment lost 1 base, leaving 5 bases of the junction unmatched. The CDR3 extends over 16 amino acids. This CDR3 is CASSYFPGQVNSPLHF. The DNA of the CDR3 is TGTGCCAGCAGTTACTTCCCGGGACAGGTTAATTCACCCCTCCACTTT.

The chain joins TRBV7-2 to TRBJ2-1; D assignment may be TRBD1 or TRBD2 (6 bases each). The CDR3 extends over 12 amino acids. V was clipped by 8 bases and J by 10 bases, with 15 bases between them. Germline-derived CDR1 and CDR2 are SGHTA and FQGNSA. CDR3: CASGAGGREQFF. In DNA form, the CDR3 reads TGTGCCAGCGGAGCCGGGGGCCGGGAGCAGTTCTTC. The full variable domain, with the rest looked up from reference TRBV7-2 and TRBJ2-1, is GAGVSQSPSNKVTEKGKDVELRCDPISGHTALYWYRQSLGQGLEFLIYFQGNSAPDKSGLPSDRFSAERTGGSVSTLTIQRTQQEDSAVYLCASGAGGREQFFGPGTRLTVL.

V gene TRBV4-2 combines with J gene TRBJ2-1; the D is unclear. Trimming left V 4 bases short and J 8 bases short, with 24 bases between. Germline values: CDR1 LGHNA, CDR2 YNFKEQ. This CDR3 spans 17 amino acids. The CDR3: CASSPGNGVGSGDEQFF. The CDR3 DNA reads as TGTGCCAGCAGCCCTGGCAACGGTGTGGGCAGTGGTGATGAGCAGTTCTTC.

This clonotype was detected ten times or more. For the CDR3, the DNA is TGTGCCAGCAGCCCCGATAGGGTCCGGGGATCCGCTGAGCAGTTCTTC. Translation: CASSPDRVRGSAEQFF. This chain connects TRBV7-2 to TRBJ2-1; tentative D call: TRBD2 (5 bases). CDR3 length equals 16 residues. Trimming took 5 bases from V and 9 from J, leaving 23 bases between them. The germline V gene has CDR1 SGHTA and CDR2 FQGNSA.